A single sample is the source of the 11 T cell receptor beta chains below, sequenced in a study of CD4 T cells in relation to SARS-CoV-2 and coronaviruses. Assay: immunoSEQ multiplex PCR; the TCRdb copy retains only in-frame clones and omits some. The sample holds approximately 31,000 clones; roughly 76% are singletons and the top ten take roughly 3.2%. No antigen is known for these receptors. Sequenced input: memory CD4+ T cells from PBMCs, cultured in vitro. These receptors all come from an adult with COVID-19.

The chain employs TRBV19 and TRBJ1-5, with D possibly matching TRBD1 (5 bases). V lost 3 bases and J 3 bases, leaving 15 bases between the germline ends. Germline values: CDR1 LNHDA, CDR2 SQIVND (reference sequence). This CDR3 comprises 16 residues. CDR3: CASSMVAGAVNQPQHF. For the CDR3, the DNA is TGTGCCAGTAGTATGGTAGCCGGGGCAGTCAATCAGCCCCAGCATTTT.

This clone came up a few times. The gene calls are TRBV3-1 (or the pseudogene TRBV3-2) and TRBJ2-7; D unclear. Germline lookup yields CDR1 LGHDT and CDR2 YNNKEL (reference sequence). V gave up 1 base and J gave up 10 bases, with 8 bases separating them. The CDR3 covers 11 residues. DNA for the CDR3: TGTGCCAGCAGCCAAGGGATCTTTCAGTACTTC. Translating it yields CASSQGIFQYF.

The genes are TRBV28 and TRBJ1-5, with 11 bases matching TRBD1. Per the germline V gene, CDR1 is MDHEN and CDR2 is SYDVKM. The CDR3 is made up of 16 amino acids. Losses at the gene ends were 6 bases for V and 3 bases for J; bases not matched to a gene: 7. For the CDR3, the DNA is TGTGCCAGCAGGTCGGACAGGGGGCCGCTCAATCAGCCCCAGCATTTT. Its protein is CASRSDRGPLNQPQHF.

The gene calls are TRBV6-4 and TRBJ2-4; a possible D gene is TRBD2 (6 bases). Trimming left V 2 bases short and J 8 bases short, with 10 bases between. CDR3 length: 13 residues. Germline-derived CDR1 and CDR2 are MRHNA and SNTAGT. The CDR3, as DNA: TGTGCCAGCAGTGACCAGGGCGGGGACATTCAGTACTTC. Protein: CASSDQGGDIQYF.

CDR3 DNA: TGTGCCAGCAGTTACACGAACACCGGGGAGCTGTTTTTT. The encoded protein is CASSYTNTGELFF. The chain couples TRBV6-5 to TRBJ2-2; D gene uncertain. Germline V gene data show CDR1 as MNHEY and CDR2 as SVGAGI. The CDR3 is 13 amino acids. The germline V and J ends were trimmed by 2 bases and 0 bases, with 1 base remaining between them.

This chain joins TRBV11-2 and TRBJ2-1; D not certain. This CDR3 is built from 15 residues. Trimming shortened V by 0 bases and J by 4 bases, and 10 bases separated the two germline ends. The germline gives CDR1 SGHAT, CDR2 FQNNGV. The CDR3 DNA reads as TGTGCCAGCAGCTTAGATCCCTATAATTACAATGAGCAGTTCTTC. Protein: CASSLDPYNYNEQFF.

This clone has a handful of counts. V is TRBV20-1 and J is TRBJ1-5; D not certain. The CDR3 runs to 10 residues. The V and J ends lost 4 bases and 6 bases respectively, with 4 bases between them. From germline, CDR1 is DFQATT and CDR2 SNEGSKA (reference sequence). CDR3 in DNA: TGCAGTGCTAACGCTCAGCCCCAGCATTTT. As protein: CSANAQPQHF.

V and J are TRBV12-3 or TRBV12-4 and TRBJ2-1; D is unresolved. V lost 6 bases to trimming and J lost 6 bases, with 9 bases between them. CDR3 length: 12 amino acids. CDR3 nucleotides: TGTGCCAGCAGCGAGGACCGCAATGAGCAGTTCTTC. Translating gives CASSEDRNEQFF.

This chain uses TRBV6-5 with TRBJ2-7; D is perhaps TRBD2 (5 bases). Germline V CDR1 and CDR2: MNHEY, SVGAGI. V was pared by 2 bases and J by 6 bases, with 17 bases between. CDR3 size: 15 residues. In DNA form, the CDR3 reads TGTGCCAGCAGTTACAGGGAGAGTTCCCCCGGCGAGCAGTACTTC. Translated: CASSYRESSPGEQYF.

The rearrangement uses TRBV9 and TRBJ2-1; a possible D gene is TRBD1 (5 bases). The germline gives CDR1 SGDLS, CDR2 YYNGEE. The V end lost 2 bases, the J end lost 0 bases, and 12 bases lay between the germline ends. CDR3 length equals 16 residues. For the CDR3, the DNA is TGTGCCAGCAGCGTCTTCACAGGCTCCTCCTACAATGAGCAGTTCTTC. Residues: CASSVFTGSSYNEQFF. Complete variable domain (other parts from reference TRBV9 and TRBJ2-1): DSGVTQTPKHLITATGQRVTLRCSPRSGDLSVYWYQQSLDQGLQFLIQYYNGEERAKGNILERFSAQQFPDLHSELNLSSLELGDSALYFCASSVFTGSSYNEQFFGPGTRLTVL.

The chain links TRBV28 to TRBJ2-7; 7 bases align to TRBD1. The CDR3 is 14 residues long. The V gene end was trimmed by 10 bases and the J gene end by 0 bases; junction bases not matched to a gene: 9. CDR1 is MDHEN and CDR2 is SYDVKM in the germline V gene. In DNA form, the CDR3 reads TGTGCCACCCAGGGGACAGCCTTCTCCTACGAGCAGTACTTC. Translated, it gives CATQGTAFSYEQYF.